This entry concerns a single T cell receptor (beta chain). Antigen unknown. The sample originates from a study of cytomegalovirus exposure and HLA in healthy donors. Notes on the study in general: Common viral pathogens seemed, in a later analysis, to connect with several of the most significant clusters.

A multiplex PCR was run with 60 Vbeta primers and 13 Jbeta primers. The assay was immunoSEQ multiplex PCR, and TCRdb's table has in-frame clones only and misses some. This sample has some 130,000 clones, with approximately 70% found just once. The germline CDR1 and CDR2 sequences are MDHEN and SYDVKM. This CDR3 is built from 15 residues. Trimming at V came to 6 bases and at J to 4 bases, leaving 9 bases not matched to a gene. The chain employs TRBV28 and TRBJ2-7; 10 bases match TRBD2. The TCR comes from a human donor in good health. Sequenced: PBMCs. The chain's CDR3 is CASSPGSLAGYEQYF. DNA for the CDR3: TGTGCCAGCAGCCCAGGGTCACTAGCGGGATACGAGCAGTACTTC. The full variable domain, completed using reference TRBV28 and TRBJ2-7, is DVKVTQSSRYLVKRTGEKVFLECVQDMDHENMFWYRQDPGLGLRLIYFSYDVKMKEKGDIPEGYSVSREKKERFSLILESASTNQTSMYLCASSPGSLAGYEQYFGPGTRLTVT.